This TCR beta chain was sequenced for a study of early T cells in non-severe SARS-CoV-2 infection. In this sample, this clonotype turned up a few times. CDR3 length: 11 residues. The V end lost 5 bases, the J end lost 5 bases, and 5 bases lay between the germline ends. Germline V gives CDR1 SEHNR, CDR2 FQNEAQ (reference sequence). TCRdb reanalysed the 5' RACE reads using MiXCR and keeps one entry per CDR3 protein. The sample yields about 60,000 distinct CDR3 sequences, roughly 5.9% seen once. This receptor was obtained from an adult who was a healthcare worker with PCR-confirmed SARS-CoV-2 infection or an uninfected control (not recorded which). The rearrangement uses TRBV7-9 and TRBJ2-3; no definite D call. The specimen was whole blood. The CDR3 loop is CASSLEDTQYF. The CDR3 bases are TGTGCCAGCAGCCTGGAAGATACGCAGTATTTT.